This passage covers 28 T cell receptor beta chains from one sample sequenced in a study of cytomegalovirus exposure and HLA in healthy donors. Vbeta (60) and Jbeta (13) primers were used in the PCR. Libraries were prepared by immunoSEQ multiplex PCR; TCRdb keeps only in-frame clonotypes and omits some of them. The top ten clones hold 0.85% to 1.4% of a sample with around 180,000 clones, approximately 80% of them seen once. Sequenced: PBMCs. The receptors come from a woman in her thirties or forties in good health and CMV-seronegative.

This clone has a single count. The V call is TRBV7-9, the J call TRBJ1-2; tentative D call: TRBD1 (6 bases). Trimming removed 1 base from V and 8 bases from J, with 8 bases in between. Germline V gives CDR1 SEHNR, CDR2 FQNEAQ (reference sequence). This CDR3 has 12 residues. The CDR3 sequence: CASSLEGVGYTF. The DNA of the CDR3 is TGTGCCAGCAGCTTAGAGGGGGTAGGCTACACCTTC.

This rearrangement joins TRBV5-8 to TRBJ1-2; no definite D call. CDR3 length equals 13 residues. V was clipped by 3 bases and J by 14 bases, with 20 bases between them. The germline V gene encodes CDR1 SGHTS and CDR2 YDEGEE. The CDR3 DNA sequence: TGTGCCAGCAGCTCGCAAGCCGGGTTGGTGAGGACCTTC. Translation: CASSSQAGLVRTF.

The V call is TRBV11-2, the J call TRBJ2-4; 8 nucleotides line up with TRBD2. V shed 5 bases, J shed 6 bases, and the junction held 12 bases outside the gene matches. This CDR3 region has 16 residues. The germline CDR1 and CDR2 sequences are SGHAT and FQNNGV. The CDR3 DNA is TGTGCCAGCAGCCCCCCGGGGGGGAGAGGTGCAAACATTCAGTACTTC. This codes for CASSPPGGRGANIQYF.

The table lists this clone with a few counts. J is TRBJ2-1 and V is TRBV4-1; a weak D match, TRBD2 (7 bases). Germline lookup yields CDR1 MGHRA and CDR2 YSYEKL. This CDR3 has 17 residues. V lost 4 bases and J lost 7, with 23 bases in between. The CDR3 reads CASSRGGLADLGNEQFF. The CDR3 nucleotides are TGCGCCAGCAGCCGAGGGGGGCTAGCGGACTTGGGTAATGAGCAGTTCTTC.

The V and J genes are TRBV11-3 and TRBJ2-2; TRBD1 matches at 10 bases. The CDR3 covers 15 residues. Germline-derived CDR1 and CDR2 are SGHNT and YENEEA. V trimming: 3 bases; J trimming: 5 bases; junction bases outside the gene matches: 3. CDR3 bases: TGTGCCAGCAGCTTTGACAGGGGGCGAACCGGGGAGCTGTTTTTT. Translated, it gives CASSFDRGRTGELFF.

As for this clone: The sample contains more than one DNA sequence encoding this CDR3. V usage is TRBV7-2 and J usage is TRBJ2-2, with 10 bases matching TRBD2. The germline V gene has CDR1 SGHTA and CDR2 FQGNSA. This CDR3 is built from 16 residues. J was trimmed by 1 base and V by 6 bases; bases with no gene match: 5. The chain's CDR3 is CASSSRTSGNTGELFF. In DNA form, the CDR3 reads TGTGCCAGCAGTTCCCGGACTAGCGGGAACACCGGGGAGCTGTTTTTT.

V and J are TRBV2 and TRBJ1-2; D is uncertain. V shed 3 bases and J shed 7 bases, with 18 bases lying between them. Germline lookup yields CDR1 SNHLY and CDR2 FYNNEI. The CDR3 sequence is 15 residues long. The CDR3 nucleotides read TGTGCCAGCAGTGAGGGTCGAGGCAACCCTATTGGCTACACCTTC. It translates to CASSEGRGNPIGYTF.

This clone came up a few times. This rearrangement joins TRBV4-3 to TRBJ1-2; the D is unclear. V was clipped by 0 bases and J by 4 bases, with 15 bases between them. The CDR3 is made up of 16 amino acids. Germline CDR1 is LGHNA and CDR2 is YSLEER. The CDR3 DNA reads TGCGCCAGCAGCCAAGATACGGGAAGGGTCAGCTATGGCTACACCTTC. Its translation: CASSQDTGRVSYGYTF.

The rearrangement links TRBV9 to TRBJ2-1, with D perhaps TRBD2 (7 bases). CDR1 and CDR2 from the germline V gene are SGDLS and YYNGEE. CDR3 length: 16 amino acids. V was pared by 3 bases and J by 7 bases, with 20 bases between. CDR3 nucleotides: TGTGCCAGCAGCGGGCGTCCGAGGGGGGGGTTAAATGAGCAGTTCTTC. As protein: CASSGRPRGGLNEQFF.

The CDR3 nucleotides are TGCGCCAGCAGCTTGGTCCTAGCGGGGCAGACCCAGTACTTC. This translates into CASSLVLAGQTQYF. The chain employs TRBV5-1 and TRBJ2-5; 9 nucleotides line up with TRBD2. The CDR3 extends over 14 amino acids. V gave up 0 bases and J gave up 6 bases; unmatched junction bases: 3. Germline CDR1 SGHRS, CDR2 YFSETQ. Full variable domain (rest looked up from reference TRBV5-1 and TRBJ2-5): KAGVTQTPRYLIKTRGQQVTLSCSPISGHRSVSWYQQTPGQGLQFLFEYFSETQRNKGNFPGRFSGRQFSNSRSEMNVSTLELGDSALYLCASSLVLAGQTQYFGPGTRLLVL.

Of note for this clone: The junction and the germline gene differ at one end; a read error may be behind it. The V call is TRBV2, the J call TRBJ1-1; D remains unclear. The germline gives CDR1 SNHLY, CDR2 FYNNEI. This CDR3 region has 14 residues. The CDR3 DNA follows: TGTGCCGGCAGTCCACTGGTAATGAACACTGAAGCTTTCTTT. It codes for CAGSPLVMNTEAFF.

CDR3 in amino acids: CASSLGQGGGNQPQHF. In DNA, the CDR3 is TGTGCCAGCAGTTTAGGACAGGGGGGCGGCAATCAGCCCCAGCATTTT. The chain is built from TRBV28 and TRBJ1-5; 10 bases match TRBD1. Germline V gene sequence: CDR1 MDHEN, CDR2 SYDVKM. The CDR3 runs to 16 residues. Trimming at V came to 2 bases and at J to 2 bases, leaving 3 bases not matched to a gene.

The chain is built from TRBV27 and TRBJ2-3, with 9 bases identical to TRBD1. After removal of 5 bases from V and 0 bases from J, the junction contained 6 bases not matched to a gene. The CDR3 covers 16 residues. CDR1 and CDR2 (germline): MNHEY, SMNVEV (reference sequence). The CDR3: CASSLTGTGSTDTQYF. In DNA form, the CDR3 reads TGTGCCAGCAGTCTCACCGGGACAGGGAGCACAGATACGCAGTATTTT.

This rearrangement joins TRBV9 to TRBJ2-2; no firm D call. Looked up from germline, CDR1 is SGDLS and CDR2 is YYNGEE. Trimming took 4 bases from V and 4 from J, leaving 14 bases between them. The CDR3 has 15 amino acids. The CDR3 here is CASSPRVGFTGELFF. CDR3 nucleotide sequence: TGTGCCAGCAGCCCCAGAGTGGGCTTCACCGGGGAGCTGTTTTTT. The full variable domain, its missing parts supplied by reference TRBV9 and TRBJ2-2, is DSGVTQTPKHLITATGQRVTLRCSPRSGDLSVYWYQQSLDQGLQFLIQYYNGEERAKGNILERFSAQQFPDLHSELNLSSLELGDSALYFCASSPRVGFTGELFFGEGSRLTVL.

This chain connects TRBV18 to TRBJ1-5, with TRBD1 matching 7 bases. Germline V gene sequence: CDR1 KGHSH, CDR2 LQKENI. This CDR3 contains 15 residues. After removal of 3 bases from V and 4 bases from J, the junction contained 6 bases not matched to a gene. The CDR3: CASSPGTEKNQPQHF. CDR3 coding DNA: TGTGCCAGCTCACCCGGGACAGAAAAAAATCAGCCCCAGCATTTT.

The chain is built from TRBV19 and TRBJ2-1, with a tentative D call TRBD2 (5 bases). The CDR3 runs to 14 residues. Germline V gene data show CDR1 as LNHDA and CDR2 as SQIVND (reference sequence). V was trimmed by 7 bases and J by 13 bases, leaving 23 bases between them. The CDR3 here is CASTLGRASQDQFF. DNA for the CDR3: TGTGCCAGTACCCTAGGGCGGGCCTCCCAGGATCAGTTCTTC.

This chain joins TRBV27 and TRBJ2-1; no clear D gene. Looked up from germline, CDR1 is MNHEY and CDR2 is SMNVEV (reference sequence). The CDR3 contains 17 residues. V gave up 5 bases and J gave up 0 bases, with 17 bases separating them. The CDR3 spells CASSRPPLTPSYNEQFF. The CDR3 nucleotides read TGTGCCAGCAGTCGCCCCCCACTAACTCCCTCCTACAATGAGCAGTTCTTC.

The chain joins TRBV5-1 to TRBJ1-2; 9 nucleotides line up with TRBD1. The CDR3 is made up of 14 amino acids. Germline V gene data show CDR1 as SGHRS and CDR2 as YFSETQ. The V segment lost 4 bases and the J segment 8 bases; nucleotides outside the gene matches: 9. CDR3 nucleotide sequence: TGCGCCAGCAGCCGGGGACAGGGAGGCGCGGGCTACACCTTC. Translated, it gives CASSRGQGGAGYTF.

This clone was found once. This chain uses TRBV21-1 with TRBJ1-5; TRBD1, the table's D call, lacks a check against the DNA. TRBV21-1 is labeled a pseudogene. The CDR3 sequence is 15 residues long. CDR3 sequence: CASSEPRGCNQPQHF. CDR3 sequence (DNA): TGTGCCAGCAGCGAGCCCAGGGGTTGCAATCAGCCCCAGCATTTT.

This sequence joins TRBV6-1 and TRBJ1-1; D uncertain. The germline CDR1 and CDR2 sequences are MNHNS and SASEGT. The CDR3 covers 14 residues. V was cut by 9 bases and J by 1 base, with 15 bases left in between. The CDR3 loop is CASLGVAQNTEAFF. As DNA, the CDR3 is TGTGCCAGTTTAGGTGTAGCCCAGAACACTGAAGCTTTCTTT.

The chain carries TRBV7-2 and TRBJ2-7; 7 nucleotides line up with TRBD2. The CDR3 length is 14 residues. Germline V gene lookup returns CDR1 SGHTA and CDR2 FQGNSA. The junction had 3 bases not matched to a gene; V was cut back by 1 base and J by 3 bases. The CDR3 bases are TGTGCCAGCAGCTTAGGCCTAGCGGACTACGAGCAGTACTTC. Translation gives CASSLGLADYEQYF.

The chain uses TRBV10-3 and TRBJ2-7, with D maybe TRBD2 (6 bases). Trimming took 8 bases from V and 0 from J, leaving 11 bases between them. The CDR3 has 13 amino acids. The germline gives CDR1 ENHRY, CDR2 SYGVKD. The DNA of the CDR3 is TGTGCCATCGGGCGGGAAAGCTCCTACGAGCAGTACTTC. Translating gives CAIGRESSYEQYF.

As for this clone: The sample contains more than one DNA sequence encoding this CDR3. This CDR3 is CASSGGTVNTEAFF. The DNA of the CDR3 is TGCGCCAGCAGCGGAGGGACAGTGAACACTGAAGCTTTCTTT. The rearrangement uses TRBV5-1 and TRBJ1-1, with 7 bases identical to TRBD1. This CDR3 has 14 amino acids. Germline V gene lookup returns CDR1 SGHRS and CDR2 YFSETQ. V lost 4 bases to trimming and J lost 0 bases; unmatched junction nucleotides: 3.

This clone was seen once. The chain has TRBV11-2 and TRBJ1-1, with D possibly TRBD1 on 5 matching bases. Germline assignment: CDR1 SGHAT and CDR2 FQNNGV. Trimming pared 5 bases from V and 0 bases from J, leaving 10 bases between. The CDR3 runs 14 residues. The CDR3 DNA follows: TGTGCCAGCAGCCTGGGGGGGGTGAACACTGAAGCTTTCTTT. This encodes CASSLGGVNTEAFF. The full variable domain, rest sourced from reference TRBV11-2 and TRBJ1-1, is EAGVAQSPRYKIIEKRQSVAFWCNPISGHATLYWYQQILGQGPKLLIQFQNNGVVDDSQLPKDRFSAERLKGVDSTLKIQPAKLEDSAVYLCASSLGGVNTEAFFGQGTRLTVV.

The J gene is TRBJ1-3, the V gene TRBV5-6; 7 bases map to TRBD1. The CDR3 sequence is 14 residues long. The germline V gene encodes CDR1 SGHDT and CDR2 YYEEEE. The V segment lost 0 bases and the J segment 6 bases; nucleotides outside the gene matches: 3. The CDR3 loop reads CASSLGGQENTIYF. The CDR3 coding sequence is TGTGCCAGCAGCTTGGGTGGACAGGAAAACACCATATATTTT.

The V gene is TRBV5-6, the J gene TRBJ1-2, with 9 bases lining up with TRBD1. Trimming took 3 bases from V and 9 from J; bases not matched to a gene: 9. This CDR3 region has 14 residues. CDR1 is SGHDT and CDR2 is YYEEEE in the germline V gene. CDR3 nucleotides: TGTGCCAGCAGCTCGGACAGGGGTTGGTATCGCTACACCTTC. Encoded protein: CASSSDRGWYRYTF.

This chain joins TRBV4-3 and TRBJ1-2; D call uncertain. Germline CDR1 reads LGHNA; CDR2 reads YSLEER. V gave up 0 bases and J gave up 4 bases, with 12 bases separating them. CDR3 length: 15 amino acids. In nucleotides, the CDR3 is TGCGCCAGCAGCCAAGATAAGGGAGATCTCTATGGCTACACCTTC. Translation gives CASSQDKGDLYGYTF.

V usage is TRBV11-3 and J usage is TRBJ2-1; 7 bases map to TRBD2. Germline lookup yields CDR1 SGHNT and CDR2 YENEEA. The CDR3 sequence is 16 residues long. Trimming at V came to 3 bases and at J to 5 bases, leaving 10 bases not matched to a gene. DNA for the CDR3: TGTGCCAGCAGCTTCGGCGGGAGTTACGGGCACAATGAGCAGTTCTTC. Translation gives CASSFGGSYGHNEQFF. Looking up the rest from reference TRBV11-3 and TRBJ2-1 gives the full variable domain: EAGVVQSPRYKIIEKKQPVAFWCNPISGHNTLYWYLQNLGQGPELLIRYENEEAVDDSQLPKDRFSAERLKGVDSTLKIQPAELGDSAVYLCASSFGGSYGHNEQFFGPGTRLTVL.